Below, 5 T cell receptor beta chains from the same sample are listed, as sequenced in a study of blood T cell repertoires in COVID-19. This table comes from immunoSEQ multiplex PCR, and its TCRdb copy is limited to in-frame clones, with some not included. The sample records about 160,000 clones, approximately 82% being singletons. Sequences were obtained from peripheral blood. The receptors originated from an elderly woman with acute or convalescent COVID-19.

The rearrangement joins TRBV5-1 to TRBJ1-5; the D gene is possibly TRBD1 (5 bases). Germline loops: CDR1 SGHRS, CDR2 YFSETQ. The V end was cut by 4 bases, the J end by 6 bases, with 11 bases between. This CDR3 is built from 13 residues. For the CDR3, the DNA is TGCGCCAGCAGCCCCTCCGGGGGTCAGCCCCAGCATTTT. Residues: CASSPSGGQPQHF.

The chain has TRBV5-1 and TRBJ2-2; TRBD1 matches 8 bases. The CDR3 runs 15 residues. The germline V gene has CDR1 SGHRS and CDR2 YFSETQ. The ends lost 4 bases at V and 6 bases at J; junction bases unmatched: 8. CDR3 amino acids: CASSPDPTGAGELFF. CDR3 nucleotide sequence: TGCGCCAGCAGCCCCGACCCGACAGGGGCCGGGGAGCTGTTTTTT.

The chain recombines TRBV7-8 with TRBJ2-1; TRBD2 matches at 8 bases. V shed 1 base, J shed 7 bases, and the junction held 6 bases outside the gene matches. There are 15 residues in the CDR3. The V gene's germline CDR1 is SGHVS and CDR2 FQNEAQ. CDR3 sequence: CASSLVLAVVNEQFF. CDR3 coding DNA: TGTGCCAGCAGCTTAGTACTAGCGGTAGTTAATGAGCAGTTCTTC.

The V call is TRBV6-6, the J call TRBJ1-3; possibly TRBD1 for D (6 bases). The V gene lost 8 bases and the J gene lost 0 bases, with 14 bases spanning the gap. This CDR3 has 15 residues. The germline V gene has CDR1 MNHNY and CDR2 SVGAGI (reference sequence). This CDR3 reads CASGRGAYSGNTIYF. For the CDR3, the DNA is TGTGCCAGCGGGAGGGGGGCTTACTCTGGAAACACCATATATTTT.

The chain is built from TRBV25-1 and TRBJ2-3, with a tentative D call TRBD1 (6 bases). The CDR3 contains 14 residues. V was pared by 3 bases and J by 6 bases, with 13 bases between. The germline CDR1 and CDR2 sequences are MGHDK and SYGVNS. CDR3: CASSDSRRGDTQYF. CDR3 nucleotides: TGTGCCAGCAGTGATTCCCGAAGGGGGGATACGCAGTATTTT.